The clone carrying this T cell receptor beta chain appeared a single time. This CDR3 is 16 amino acids long. The germline V gene encodes CDR1 SQVTM and CDR2 ANQGSEA. The junction had 16 bases not matched to a gene; V was cut back by 6 bases and J by 2 bases. These data originate in a study of blood T cell repertoires in COVID-19. Study summary: The study drew acute and convalescent COVID-19 samples from the United States, Italy and Spain. From T cells, B-cell-depleted T cells, or PBMCs came the material, which was cDNA or gDNA.

Original data processing: The authors estimated nucleated cell counts from reference gene primer amplification. TCRdb's table, derived via immunoSEQ multiplex PCR, lists solely in-frame clones and lacks some. V, J and clone size were drawn from that table, and D and trimming were deduced from the DNA. The table lists over 110,000 clones, about 91% of them singletons, with more than 25% in the top ten. The clonotype originates from a human donor in a cohort sampled during active COVID-19. Material: peripheral blood. The V gene is TRBV29-1, the J gene TRBJ2-7, with TRBD2 matching 7 bases. The DNA of the CDR3 is TGCAGCGTCGCGTTGGTTGGGGCAGGGAGGGCCTACGAGCAGTACTTC. This encodes CSVALVGAGRAYEQYF.